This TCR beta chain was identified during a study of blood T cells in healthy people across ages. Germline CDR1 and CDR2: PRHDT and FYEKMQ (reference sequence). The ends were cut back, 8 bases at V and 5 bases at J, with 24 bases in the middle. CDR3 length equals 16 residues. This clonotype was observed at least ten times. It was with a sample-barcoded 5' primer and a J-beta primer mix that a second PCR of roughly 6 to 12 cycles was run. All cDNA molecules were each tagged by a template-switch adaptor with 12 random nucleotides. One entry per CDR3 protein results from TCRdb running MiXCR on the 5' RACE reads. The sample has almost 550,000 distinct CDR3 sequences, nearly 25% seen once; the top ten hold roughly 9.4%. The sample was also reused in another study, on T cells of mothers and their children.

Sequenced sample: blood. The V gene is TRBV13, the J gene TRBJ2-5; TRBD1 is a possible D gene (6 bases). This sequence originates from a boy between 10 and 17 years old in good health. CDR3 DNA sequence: TGTGCCAGCGGTTTCTACCCGGGAAGAGGACAGGAGACCCAGTACTTC. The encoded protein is CASGFYPGRGQETQYF.